Each of the 22 T cell receptor beta chains below was sequenced from the same sample in a study of somatic mutations in cytotoxic T cells in rheumatoid arthritis. The table came from immunoSEQ multiplex PCR; TCRdb's copy has only in-frame clones and leaves some out. The sample consists of about 10,000 clones, around nine tenths of them appearing once. Sequencing was done on a sample of CD8+ T cells sorted from blood. The receptor set was obtained from a woman under 30 with rheumatoid arthritis.

The J gene is TRBJ1-1, the V gene TRBV13; 7 bases match TRBD1. The CDR3 is made up of 16 amino acids. V was pared by 4 bases and J by 4 bases, with 12 bases of the junction left unmatched. Germline lookup yields CDR1 PRHDT and CDR2 FYEKMQ (reference sequence). For the CDR3, the DNA is TGTGCCAGCAGCTCCCGGGACAGCAGGATGGGCACTGAAGCTTTCTTT. Encoded protein: CASSSRDSRMGTEAFF.

V usage is TRBV19 and J usage is TRBJ1-1; no firm D call. V was clipped by 2 bases and J by 1 base, with 14 bases between them. Per germline, CDR1 LNHDA and CDR2 SQIVND (reference sequence). The CDR3 is 16 residues long. The CDR3 nucleotides read TGTGCCAGTAGTATAAGACCTAGCCGGGCGAACACTGAAGCTTTCTTT. Protein product: CASSIRPSRANTEAFF.

This chain links TRBV28 with TRBJ2-1; D may be TRBD2 (5 bases). Trimming shortened V by 6 bases and J by 7 bases, and 19 bases separated the two germline ends. The CDR3 is 15 amino acids. Germline assignment: CDR1 MDHEN and CDR2 SYDVKM. In DNA, the CDR3 is TGTGCCAGCAGCTGGCAGACTCTCGGGGTGAATGAGCAGTTCTTC. Protein product: CASSWQTLGVNEQFF.

This chain joins TRBV6-5 and TRBJ1-2, with D unresolved. The CDR3 has 13 amino acids. V was shortened by 5 bases and J by 2 bases, with 9 bases between the two germline ends. Germline V lookup: CDR1 MNHEY, CDR2 SVGAGI. CDR3 loop: CASSESSNYGYTF. CDR3 coding DNA: TGTGCCAGCAGTGAGAGTAGCAACTATGGCTACACCTTC.

This chain joins TRBV2 and TRBJ1-6; D perhaps matches TRBD1 (5 bases). The germline CDR1 and CDR2 sequences are SNHLY and FYNNEI. The V end was cut by 6 bases, the J end by 15 bases, with 12 bases between. The CDR3 runs 11 residues. CDR3 nucleotides: TGTGCCAGCAGGACGAATCAGGGCCTCCACTTT. It specifies CASRTNQGLHF.

With regard to this clone: A read error may produce the germline difference seen at one junction end. The chain carries TRBV7-7 and TRBJ2-5, with 9 bases identical to TRBD2. This CDR3 comprises 15 residues. Germline V gives CDR1 SSHAT, CDR2 FNYEAQ (reference sequence). The CDR3: CASSFIAGARETQYF. CDR3 nucleotide sequence: TGTGCTAGCAGCTTCATAGCGGGGGCCAGGGAGACCCAGTACTTC.

V usage is TRBV7-9 and J usage is TRBJ1-4; 7 bases are a match to TRBD1. The CDR3 consists of 15 residues. The germline CDR1 and CDR2 sequences are SEHNR and FQNEAQ (reference sequence). The V gene end was trimmed by 3 bases and the J gene end by 5 bases; junction bases not matched to a gene: 6. CDR3 region: CASSFDRAPNEKLFF. The CDR3 DNA follows: TGTGCCAGCAGCTTCGACAGGGCTCCAAATGAAAAACTGTTTTTT.

The chain is built from TRBV5-7 and TRBJ2-1; weak D call: TRBD1 (6 bases). TRBV5-7 is noted as an ORF with a role that remains uncertain. There are 16 residues in the CDR3. The ends were cut back, 0 bases at V and 5 bases at J, with 15 bases in the middle. Here the CDR3 DNA reads TGTGCCAGCAGCTTGGCCGGGGACACTACGCACAATGAGCAGTTCTTC. It translates to CASSLAGDTTHNEQFF.

The chain carries TRBV5-1 and TRBJ2-5; perhaps TRBD1 as D (5 bases). This CDR3 is 18 amino acids long. Per germline, CDR1 SGHRS and CDR2 YFSETQ. Deletions cut 0 bases from V and 3 bases from J, with 21 bases between. CDR3 protein: CASSLGARQLIGKETQYF. The DNA of the CDR3 is TGCGCCAGCAGCTTGGGGGCGAGACAGTTAATAGGCAAAGAGACCCAGTACTTC.

The table lists this clone with a few counts. This sequence joins TRBV19 and TRBJ1-1; a weak D match, TRBD1 (6 bases). Germline V CDR1 and CDR2: LNHDA, SQIVND (reference sequence). The V end was cut by 3 bases, the J end by 0 bases, with 17 bases between. There are 17 residues in the CDR3. The CDR3 reads CASSIGGQLRMNTEAFF. The CDR3 nucleotides read TGTGCCAGTAGTATTGGAGGACAGCTTAGAATGAACACTGAAGCTTTCTTT.

This clone was seen only once. This chain connects TRBV7-9 to TRBJ2-5, with TRBD2 matching 13 bases. Looked up from germline, CDR1 is SEHNR and CDR2 is FQNEAQ (reference sequence). This CDR3 contains 16 residues. J was trimmed by 5 bases and V by 5 bases; bases with no gene match: 8. Here the CDR3 DNA reads TGTGCCAGCAGCCCGAGGACTAGCGGGGGAGGGGAGACCCAGTACTTC. It is translated as CASSPRTSGGGETQYF. The full variable domain, with the rest looked up from reference TRBV7-9 and TRBJ2-5, is DTGVSQNPRHKITKRGQNVTFRCDPISEHNRLYWYRQTLGQGPEFLTYFQNEAQLEKSRLLSDRFSAERPKGSFSTLEIQRTEQGDSAMYLCASSPRTSGGGETQYFGPGTRLLVL.

The CDR3 loop is CATQPRGGYGYTF. The CDR3 DNA reads as TGCGCCACCCAACCTCGGGGGGGCTATGGCTACACCTTC. The genes are TRBV4-1 and TRBJ1-2, with TRBD1 as a possible D gene (5 bases). CDR3 length: 13 residues. The germline V and J ends were trimmed by 10 bases and 4 bases, with 16 bases remaining between them. From germline, CDR1 is MGHRA and CDR2 YSYEKL.

The chain uses TRBV10-3 and TRBJ2-3; D not resolved. The CDR3 has 13 residues. CDR1 is ENHRY, CDR2 SYGVKD, per germline. The V and J ends lost 7 bases and 5 bases respectively, with 13 bases between them. CDR3 loop: CAIKSVLEDTQYF. CDR3 bases: TGTGCCATCAAAAGCGTCCTTGAAGATACGCAGTATTTT.

This clone was picked up a small number of times. V and J are TRBV29-1 and TRBJ1-2, with D maybe TRBD1 (6 bases). The CDR3 loop spans 15 amino acids. Trimming took 6 bases from V and 5 from J, leaving 22 bases between them. The germline V gene has CDR1 SQVTM and CDR2 ANQGSEA. DNA of the CDR3: TGCAGCGTGACGCGGCGGGGGCAAGGGGGATATGGCTACACCTTC. Protein: CSVTRRGQGGYGYTF.

The rearrangement links TRBV7-3 to TRBJ2-6; possibly TRBD2 for D (7 bases). CDR3 length: 18 amino acids. Between the trimmed V and J ends, which lost 2 bases and 0 bases, there was a span of 14 bases. CDR1 and CDR2 from the germline V gene are SGHTA and FQGTGA. CDR3 in amino acids: CASSLLAGAFSGANVLTF. DNA of the CDR3: TGTGCCAGCAGCTTATTGGCGGGGGCCTTCTCTGGGGCCAACGTCCTGACTTTC.

The rearrangement links TRBV7-6 to TRBJ1-2; D remains unclear. Germline loops: CDR1 SGHVS, CDR2 FNYEAQ. Trimming pared 4 bases from V and 4 bases from J, leaving 10 bases between. The CDR3 spans 13 residues. The CDR3 bases are TGTGCCAGCAGCTCAGATTCCCTCTATGGCTACACCTTC. It translates to CASSSDSLYGYTF.

The rearrangement links TRBV4-2 to TRBJ2-2, with TRBD1 identical over 10 bases. The V gene's germline CDR1 is LGHNA and CDR2 YNFKEQ. With V trimmed by 4 bases and J by 1 base, 3 bases remained unmatched. This CDR3 has 16 residues. CDR3 nucleotides: TGTGCCAGCAGCCTACGGACAGGGGGGAACACCGGGGAGCTGTTTTTT. Amino acid sequence: CASSLRTGGNTGELFF.

The chain carries TRBV27 and TRBJ2-7; D might be TRBD2 (7 bases). The CDR3 totals 13 residues. Germline V gives CDR1 MNHEY, CDR2 SMNVEV (reference sequence). Trimming took off 11 bases at V and 5 bases at J, with 19 bases between the two ends. The CDR3 bases are TGTGCCGTAAGGGGGGGGGCATGGCACGAGCAGTACTTC. Translating it yields CAVRGGAWHEQYF.

The chain is built from TRBV5-8 and TRBJ2-7, with D unresolved. This CDR3 has 12 amino acids. Germline values: CDR1 SGHTS, CDR2 YDEGEE. With 6 bases removed from V and 0 bases from J, the gap between germline ends came to 7 bases. CDR3 in DNA: TGTGCCAGCAAGCCTAACTCCTACGAGCAGTACTTC. It specifies CASKPNSYEQYF.

As concerns this clone: A read error may produce the germline difference seen at one junction end. This specimen includes other DNA sequences encoding the same CDR3. CDR3 bases: TGCGCCATCAGTACCCCGGAGGAGCGGAGAGGCCCTTCCGCGAGGAATGAGCAGTTCTTC. Amino acid sequence: CAISTPEERRGPSARNEQFF. The chain links TRBV10-3 to TRBJ2-1, with D maybe TRBD2 (5 bases). The CDR3 runs 20 residues. Germline-derived CDR1 and CDR2 are ENHRY and SYGVKD.

This chain links TRBV30 with TRBJ1-6; 9 bases line up with TRBD1. CDR3 size: 17 residues. Germline-derived CDR1 and CDR2 are GTSNPN and SVGIG (reference sequence). V trimming: 2 bases; J trimming: 2 bases; junction bases outside the gene matches: 7. DNA of the CDR3: TGTGCCTGGAGTCTCGGGACAGGGTTGGCCTATAATTCACCCCTCCACTTT. Amino acid sequence: CAWSLGTGLAYNSPLHF.

This clone was seen a single time. The chain uses TRBV6-1 and TRBJ2-5, with 7 bases aligning to TRBD2. The length of the CDR3 is 14 residues. J lost 4 bases, V lost 2 bases, and 4 bases had no gene match. Germline V gene lookup returns CDR1 MNHNS and CDR2 SASEGT. CDR3 in DNA: TGTGCCAGCAGTGAACCGGGGGGTTCAGAGACCCAGTACTTC. Translating gives CASSEPGGSETQYF.